Listed below are T cell receptor beta chains from one sample, sequenced in a study of T cell changes during pregnancy in multiple sclerosis. Some clones are missing from TCRdb's copy, which holds only in-frame ones; the method was immunoSEQ multiplex PCR. The profile shows approximately 120,000 clones, 95% to 98% of them singletons. The source material was peripheral blood, sampled after pregnancy. All receptors come from a female donor with multiple sclerosis, enrolled in a pregnancy study. CDR3s include the opening cysteine and the closing phenylalanine or tryptophan. D genes are given only for firm matches. Expanded clones get a size class; other rows say once, few or many, or leave the size out.

j_gene: TRBJ1-5; d_gene: TRBD1; v_gene: TRBV19; abundance: NA; CDR3nt: TGTGCCAGTAGTATTTTGACAGGGGGCAACAATCAGCCCCAGCATTTT; CDR3aa: CASSILTGGNNQPQHF
j_gene: TRBJ1-1; d_gene: TRBD1; v_gene: TRBV6-4; abundance: NA; CDR3nt: TGTGCCAGCAGTGACCCCGGGACAGGGCGAGCTTTCTTT; CDR3aa: CASSDPGTGRAFF
j_gene: TRBJ2-3; d_gene: TRBD2; v_gene: TRBV11-2; abundance: NA; CDR3nt: TGTGCCAGCAGCTTAGCCGGGGGGACTAGCGGCACAGATACGCAGTATTTT; CDR3aa: CASSLAGGTSGTDTQYF
j_gene: TRBJ2-5; d_gene: TRBD1; v_gene: TRBV2; abundance: NA; CDR3nt: TGTGCCAGCCTTTGGGACAGCCAAGAGACCCAGTACTTC; CDR3aa: CASLWDSQETQYF
j_gene: TRBJ1-5; d_gene: NA; v_gene: TRBV21-1; abundance: once; CDR3nt: TGTGCCAGCAGCCCGGACAGGGAGAGCAATCAGCCCCAGCATTTT; CDR3aa: CASSPDRESNQPQHF
j_gene: TRBJ1-2; d_gene: NA; v_gene: TRBV10-3; abundance: NA; CDR3nt: TGTGCCATCAGATGGGACACCCAGGGCTATGGCTACACCTTC; CDR3aa: CAIRWDTQGYGYTF
j_gene: TRBJ2-2; d_gene: NA; v_gene: TRBV19; abundance: NA; CDR3nt: TGTGCCAGTAGTACCACAGGGTACACCGGGGAGCTGTTTTTT; CDR3aa: CASSTTGYTGELFF
j_gene: TRBJ1-1; d_gene: NA; v_gene: TRBV30; abundance: NA; CDR3nt: TGTGCCTGGAGTGTAAAGGGGTTTTCCCCTGAAGCTTTCTTT; CDR3aa: CAWSVKGFSPEAFF
j_gene: TRBJ2-1; d_gene: NA; v_gene: TRBV2; abundance: NA; CDR3nt: TGTGCCAGCAATATCAGGGGTTTGGCCCACAATGAGCAGTTCTTC; CDR3aa: CASNIRGLAHNEQFF
j_gene: TRBJ2-3; d_gene: NA; v_gene: TRBV9; abundance: NA; CDR3nt: TGTGCCAGCAGCGTAGGCGAGACACCCAGCACAGATACGCAGTATTTT; CDR3aa: CASSVGETPSTDTQYF
j_gene: TRBJ2-5; d_gene: TRBD2; v_gene: TRBV6-5; abundance: NA; CDR3nt: TGTGCCAGCAGTAAACTAGCGAGGGAGACCCAGTACTTC; CDR3aa: CASSKLARETQYF
j_gene: TRBJ1-5; d_gene: NA; v_gene: TRBV27; abundance: once; CDR3nt: TGTGCCACCGGGATATTTCAGCCCCAGCATTTT; CDR3aa: CATGIFQPQHF
j_gene: TRBJ1-1; d_gene: NA; v_gene: TRBV20-1; abundance: NA; CDR3nt: TGCAGTGCCCCGGACAGTTATGAAGCTTTCTTT; CDR3aa: CSAPDSYEAFF
j_gene: TRBJ2-7; d_gene: TRBD2; v_gene: TRBV10-3; abundance: NA; CDR3nt: TGTGCCATCAGTCAATTAGCGGGAGACGGGGAGCAGTACTTC; CDR3aa: CAISQLAGDGEQYF
j_gene: TRBJ2-3; d_gene: TRBD2; v_gene: TRBV6-1; abundance: once; CDR3nt: TGTGCCAGCGCGTTCTACGGGAGGACAGATACGCAGTATTTT; CDR3aa: CASAFYGRTDTQYF
j_gene: TRBJ1-4; d_gene: TRBD1; v_gene: TRBV9; abundance: NA; CDR3nt: TGTGCCAGCAGCCCTGGACAGGGGGCGGCAACTAATGAAAAACTGTTTTTT; CDR3aa: CASSPGQGAATNEKLFF
j_gene: TRBJ2-7; d_gene: NA; v_gene: TRBV27; abundance: NA; CDR3nt: TGTGCCAGCAGCCCTCGGGGAGGGGGGCCCTACGAGCAGTACTTC; CDR3aa: CASSPRGGGPYEQYF
j_gene: TRBJ2-7; d_gene: NA; v_gene: TRBV6-4; abundance: NA; CDR3nt: TGTGCCAGCAAGAGGTACGAGCAGTACTTC; CDR3aa: CASKRYEQYF
j_gene: TRBJ2-2; d_gene: TRBD2; v_gene: TRBV4-2; abundance: NA; CDR3nt: TGTGCCAGCAGCCCAGGACTAGCGGGTCTCGTCACCGGGGAGCTGTTTTTT; CDR3aa: CASSPGLAGLVTGELFF
j_gene: TRBJ1-5; d_gene: TRBD1; v_gene: TRBV7-2; abundance: NA; CDR3nt: TGTGCCAGCAGCTTAGGACAGGGAAATCAGCCCCAGCATTTT; CDR3aa: CASSLGQGNQPQHF
j_gene: TRBJ2-7; d_gene: NA; v_gene: TRBV5-4; abundance: NA; CDR3nt: TGTGCCAGCAGCTTGGAGGGTAGCGGAACCTACGAGCAGTACTTC; CDR3aa: CASSLEGSGTYEQYF
j_gene: TRBJ2-1; d_gene: TRBD1; v_gene: TRBV4-2; abundance: NA; CDR3nt: TGTGCCAGCAGCCTGGCGGCGACAGGGGGCATTTCCTACAATGAGCAGTTCTTC; CDR3aa: CASSLAATGGISYNEQFF
j_gene: TRBJ2-7; d_gene: TRBD2; v_gene: TRBV28; abundance: once; CDR3nt: TGTGCCAGCAGCTCCGGGGGGTCGTACGAGCAGTACTTC; CDR3aa: CASSSGGSYEQYF
j_gene: TRBJ2-1; d_gene: NA; v_gene: TRBV6-1; abundance: NA; CDR3nt: TGTGCCAGCAGTGAACCGTGGGGGGGGCTGATTTACAATGAGCAGTTCTTC; CDR3aa: CASSEPWGGLIYNEQFF
j_gene: TRBJ1-2; d_gene: NA; v_gene: TRBV2; abundance: NA; CDR3nt: TGTGCCAGCGGAAAAGGACAGTCCTATGGCTACACCTTC; CDR3aa: CASGKGQSYGYTF
j_gene: TRBJ2-7; d_gene: TRBD2; v_gene: TRBV4-2; abundance: NA; CDR3nt: TGTGCCAGCAGCCAAGAGGGACTAGCGGGAGGTATCTCCTACGAGCAGTACTTC; CDR3aa: CASSQEGLAGGISYEQYF
j_gene: TRBJ1-3; d_gene: NA; v_gene: TRBV6-1; abundance: NA; CDR3nt: TGTGCCAGCAGCAGGGGAAACACCATATATTTT; CDR3aa: CASSRGNTIYF
j_gene: TRBJ2-7; d_gene: TRBD2; v_gene: TRBV18; abundance: NA; CDR3nt: TGTGCCAGCTCACCAACCATGGGGACTAGTGGCGAGCAGTACTTC; CDR3aa: CASSPTMGTSGEQYF